The subject of this entry is one T cell receptor (beta chain). The target antigen is unknown. The sample originates from a study of T cells in localized non-small cell lung cancer. The CDR3 length is 13 residues. The germline gives CDR1 MNHNS, CDR2 SASEGT. Deletions cut 8 bases from V and 4 bases from J, with 12 bases between. Only in-frame clones appear in the TCRdb table, and some are missing; sequencing was by immunoSEQ multiplex PCR. Among tens of thousands of clones listed, roughly 87% were seen once. The study, taken as a whole, reports: Compared with tumor, uninvolved adjacent lung displayed greater T cell clonality, ranking highest overall. Without multi-region sequencing, intratumor heterogeneity could not be excluded.

The sample here was peripheral blood mononuclear cells, taken before any cancer treatment. This TCR was recovered from a man aged 40 to 70 with stage III lung adenocarcinoma. The chain uses TRBV6-1 and TRBJ2-1, with D perhaps TRBD1 (5 bases). The CDR3 DNA is TGTGCCAGCGTTCCAAGGGGTTACAATGAGCAGTTCTTC. It is translated as CASVPRGYNEQFF.